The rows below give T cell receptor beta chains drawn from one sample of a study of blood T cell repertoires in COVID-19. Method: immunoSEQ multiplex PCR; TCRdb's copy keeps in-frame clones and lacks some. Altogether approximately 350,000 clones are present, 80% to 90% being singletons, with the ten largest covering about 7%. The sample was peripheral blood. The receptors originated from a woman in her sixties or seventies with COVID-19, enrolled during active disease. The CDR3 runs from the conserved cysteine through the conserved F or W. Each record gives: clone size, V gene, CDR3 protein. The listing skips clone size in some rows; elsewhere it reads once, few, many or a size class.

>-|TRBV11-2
CASTFDLGPYEQYF
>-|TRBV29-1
CSVGDYSSYEQYF
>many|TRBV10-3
CAISPPGQGSGAEQYF
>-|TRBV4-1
CASSQDAGQRYGYTF
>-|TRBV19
CASSWDSPLNYGYTF
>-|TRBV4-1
CASSQERDRGLQPQHF
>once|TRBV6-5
CASSTGQASQPQHF
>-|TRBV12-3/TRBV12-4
CASKKTVNTEAFF
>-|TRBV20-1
CSARVGEAFF
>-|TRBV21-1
CASSKDGDRVEEQYF
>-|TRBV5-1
CASSLEPGGGETQYF
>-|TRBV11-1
CASSSTGLNTEAFF
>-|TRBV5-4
CASSLPGTVNGETQYF